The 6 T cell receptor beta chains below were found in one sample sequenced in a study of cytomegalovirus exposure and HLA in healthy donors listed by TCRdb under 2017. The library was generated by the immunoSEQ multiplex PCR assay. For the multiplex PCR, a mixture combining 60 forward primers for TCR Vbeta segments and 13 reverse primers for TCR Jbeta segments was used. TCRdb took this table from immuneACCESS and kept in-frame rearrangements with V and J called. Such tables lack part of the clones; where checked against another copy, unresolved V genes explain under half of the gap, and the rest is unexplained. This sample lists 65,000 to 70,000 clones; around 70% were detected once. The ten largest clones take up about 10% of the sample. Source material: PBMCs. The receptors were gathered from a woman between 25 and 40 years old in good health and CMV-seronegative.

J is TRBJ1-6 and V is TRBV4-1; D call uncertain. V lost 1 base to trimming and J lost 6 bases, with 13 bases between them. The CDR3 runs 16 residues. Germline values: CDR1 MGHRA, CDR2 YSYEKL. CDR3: CASSQVNLGGNSPLHF. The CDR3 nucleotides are TGCGCCAGCAGCCAAGTAAACCTAGGCGGTAATTCACCCCTCCACTTT.

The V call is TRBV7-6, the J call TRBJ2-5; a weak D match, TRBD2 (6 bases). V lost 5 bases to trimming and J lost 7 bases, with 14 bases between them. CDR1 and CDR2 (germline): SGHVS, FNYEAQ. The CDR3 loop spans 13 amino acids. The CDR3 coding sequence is TGTGCCAGCAGCCGGACCAGGGAGGTGACCCAGTACTTC. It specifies CASSRTREVTQYF.

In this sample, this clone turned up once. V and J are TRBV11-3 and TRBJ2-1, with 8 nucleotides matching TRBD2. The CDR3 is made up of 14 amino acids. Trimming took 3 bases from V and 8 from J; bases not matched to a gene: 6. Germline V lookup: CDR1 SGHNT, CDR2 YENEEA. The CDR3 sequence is CASSFRGGLDEQFF. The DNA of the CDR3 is TGTGCCAGCAGCTTTCGGGGGGGCCTGGATGAGCAGTTCTTC.

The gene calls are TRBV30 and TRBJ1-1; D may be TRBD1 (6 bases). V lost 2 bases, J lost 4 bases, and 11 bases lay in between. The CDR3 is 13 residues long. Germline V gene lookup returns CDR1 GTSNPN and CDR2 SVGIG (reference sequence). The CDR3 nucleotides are TGTGCCTGGAGTCTTACAGGGCGCACTGAAGCTTTCTTT. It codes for CAWSLTGRTEAFF.

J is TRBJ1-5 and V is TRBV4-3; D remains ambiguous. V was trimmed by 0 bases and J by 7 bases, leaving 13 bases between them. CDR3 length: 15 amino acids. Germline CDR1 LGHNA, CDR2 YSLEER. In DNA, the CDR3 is TGCGCCAGCAGCCAAGATAGCGGCGGTCAGCAGCCCCAGCATTTT. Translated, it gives CASSQDSGGQQPQHF.

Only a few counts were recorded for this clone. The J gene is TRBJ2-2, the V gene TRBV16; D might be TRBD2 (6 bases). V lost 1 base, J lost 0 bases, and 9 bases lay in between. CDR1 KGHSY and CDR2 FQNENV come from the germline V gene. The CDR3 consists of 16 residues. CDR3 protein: CASSQWEAPNTGELFF. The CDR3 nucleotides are TGTGCCAGCAGCCAATGGGAGGCTCCGAACACCGGGGAGCTGTTTTTT. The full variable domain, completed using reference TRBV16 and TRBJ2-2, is GEEVAQTPKHLVRGEGQKAKLYCAPIKGHSYVFWYQQVLKNEFKFLISFQNENVFDETGMPKERFSAKCLPNSPCSLEIQATKLEDSAVYFCASSQWEAPNTGELFFGEGSRLTVL.